This record concerns one T cell receptor (beta chain) sequence. The data stem from a study of blood T cell repertoires in COVID-19. Study-level background: Collection of acute and convalescent COVID-19 samples took place in the United States, Italy and Spain. Sources were T cells, B-cell-depleted T cells, or PBMCs; the material itself was cDNA or gDNA.

Sequenced by immunoSEQ multiplex PCR; TCRdb stores in-frame clones only, minus some. Altogether fewer than 200,000 clones are present, 81% being singletons, with the ten largest covering roughly an eighth. Trimming removed 4 bases from V and 3 bases from J; junction bases left unmatched: 7. The CDR3 length is 15 residues. CDR1 and CDR2 (germline): SGDLS, YYNGEE. The sequence derives from a woman of 80 years or more with COVID-19, enrolled during active disease. The chain is built from TRBV9 and TRBJ2-3; TRBD1 matches 8 bases. Input material: peripheral blood. The CDR3 DNA follows: TGTGCCAGCAGCATGACAGGGGATACTACAGATACGCAGTATTTT. Its translation is CASSMTGDTTDTQYF.